Sequencing of this T cell receptor (beta chain) was carried out in a study of T cell responses to AZD1222 COVID-19 vaccine. Note on this clone: Its matching antigen is unknown.

Whole-study results and caveats: Nearly half of unique spike-specific TCRs reportedly avoided B.1.351 and B.1.1.7 mutated regions. Donors, mostly white British, included more females; clonal diversity was possibly underestimated.

Using immunoSEQ multiplex PCR, the repertoire was profiled, and TCRdb retains in-frame clones only, with some absent. The sample carries about 180,000 clones, just under 90% recorded once. Germline lookup yields CDR1 LNHDA and CDR2 SQIVND (reference sequence). There are 17 residues in the CDR3. The V and J ends lost 3 bases and 7 bases, in that order; junction bases with no gene match: 14. The input for sequencing was peripheral blood, taken 28 days after the second dose of the MenACWY control vaccine. The TCR comes from an adult who received the MenACWY meningococcal vaccine as a control. The chain couples TRBV19 to TRBJ2-1; 8 nucleotides agree with TRBD2. The DNA of the CDR3 is TGTGCCAGTAGTATCTTAAGTACGGGAGGGCTTCGGAATGAGCAGTTCTTC. Protein sequence: CASSILSTGGLRNEQFF. Looking up the rest from reference TRBV19 and TRBJ2-1 gives the full variable domain: DGGITQSPKYLFRKEGQNVTLSCEQNLNHDAMYWYRQDPGQGLRLIYYSQIVNDFQKGDIAEGYSVSREKKESFPLTVTSAQKNPTAFYLCASSILSTGGLRNEQFFGPGTRLTVL.